The source of this TCR beta chain is a study of identical twins. Overall study findings and caveats: Fewer insertions marked abundant cord blood beta clonotypes; young adult naive trended weakly, memory not at all. These conclusions were based on statistical analysis (cross-sectional, not following the same donors).

Healthy Caucasians provided all donations. Unique molecular identifiers were present on the cDNA, and a universal primer site came from template switching. TCRdb redid the calling of the 5' RACE reads with MiXCR, one entry per CDR3 protein. The table shows some 710,000 distinct CDR3 sequences, with 6% to 6.5% occurring only once. There are many counts of this clonotype. The antigen is not known. The V segment lost 6 bases and the J segment 6 bases; nucleotides outside the gene matches: 7. The CDR3 extends over 13 amino acids. This TCR derives from a man aged 18 to 29 in good health. What was sequenced was naive T cells sorted from blood. The chain uses TRBV12-3 or TRBV12-4 and TRBJ1-1; TRBD1 matches 7 bases. The CDR3 loop is CASSLGTVAEAFF. In DNA, the CDR3 is TGTGCCAGCAGCCTCGGGACAGTCGCTGAAGCTTTCTTT.